Listed below are T cell receptor beta chains from one sample, sequenced in a study of blood T cell repertoires in COVID-19. Generated by immunoSEQ multiplex PCR, the TCRdb table keeps only in-frame clones and is missing some. The profile shows over 300,000 clones, about 90% of them singletons. The material sequenced was peripheral blood. The receptors were gathered from a man younger than 35 who had recovered from COVID-19. Both conserved end residues are part of each CDR3. The order of the fields is J gene, clone size, D gene, V gene, CDR3 length, CDR3 DNA, CDR3 protein. A D gene is named only where the DNA matches it firmly. Some rows have no size entry. The others give once, few or many, or a class for an expanded clone.

J: TRBJ1-1
size: NA
D: TRBD1
V: TRBV18
length: 16
DNA: TGTGCCAGCTCGCCCGGGACAGGGGGACAGAACACTGAAGCTTTCTTT
CDR3: CASSPGTGGQNTEAFF

J: TRBJ2-5
size: once
D: NA
V: TRBV7-2
length: 17
DNA: TGTGCCAGCAGCGCCACAGGGAGGGATTTGTACCAAGAGACCCAGTACTTC
CDR3: CASSATGRDLYQETQYF

J: TRBJ1-4
size: NA
D: NA
V: TRBV12-3/TRBV12-4
length: 13
DNA: TGTGCCAGCAGTACAGTAAATAATGAAAAACTGTTTTTT
CDR3: CASSTVNNEKLFF

J: TRBJ2-7
size: NA
D: NA
V: TRBV7-8
length: 15
DNA: TGTGCCAGCAGCTTAGCGGTGGGAGGTTCGTACGAGCAGTACTTC
CDR3: CASSLAVGGSYEQYF

J: TRBJ2-5
size: NA
D: TRBD2
V: TRBV7-7
length: 14
DNA: TGTGCTAGCAGCTCCACGGGGGGGGCTGAGACCCAGTACTTC
CDR3: CASSSTGGAETQYF

J: TRBJ2-5
size: NA
D: TRBD1
V: TRBV24-1
length: 16
DNA: TGTGCCACCAGTCCCCCTCCGGACAGGCCCCAAGAGACCCAGTACTTC
CDR3: CATSPPPDRPQETQYF

J: TRBJ1-5
size: NA
D: NA
V: TRBV4-3
length: 15
DNA: TGCGCCAGCAGCCAAGAGGCGGCAGACCCGGGGCCCCAGCATTTT
CDR3: CASSQEAADPGPQHF

J: TRBJ2-7
size: NA
D: NA
V: TRBV18
length: 12
DNA: TGTGCCAGCTCACCACGGGACACGGGACAGTACTTC
CDR3: CASSPRDTGQYF

J: TRBJ1-4
size: NA
D: TRBD1
V: TRBV6-5
length: 15
DNA: TGTGCCAGCAGTTATGGGACAGGGATCCGTGAAAAACTGTTTTTT
CDR3: CASSYGTGIREKLFF

J: TRBJ2-1
size: NA
D: TRBD2
V: TRBV11-2
length: 16
DNA: TGTGCCAGCAGCTTAAAATGGCGGGAGTTAAACAATGAGCAGTTCTTC
CDR3: CASSLKWRELNNEQFF

J: TRBJ1-6
size: NA
D: NA
V: TRBV5-4
length: 15
DNA: TGTGCCAGCAGCTTGGCCCTAGGGGAAAATTCACCCCTCCACTTT
CDR3: CASSLALGENSPLHF

J: TRBJ2-3
size: NA
D: NA
V: TRBV6-5
length: 15
DNA: TGTGCCAGCAGTAGAAACAGGGAATACACAGATACGCAGTATTTT
CDR3: CASSRNREYTDTQYF

J: TRBJ2-7
size: NA
D: NA
V: TRBV10-1
length: 13
DNA: TGCGCCAGCAGTGAGACAGGGTTCTACGAGCAGTACTTC
CDR3: CASSETGFYEQYF

J: TRBJ1-4
size: NA
D: TRBD1
V: TRBV2
length: 16
DNA: TGTGCCAGCACCTCGGACAGGTGGGGGTATGCTGAAAAACTGTTTTTT
CDR3: CASTSDRWGYAEKLFF

J: TRBJ1-4
size: NA
D: TRBD1
V: TRBV7-9
length: 16
DNA: TGTGCCAGCAGCTCGGTCGGACAGGGGGTCGATGAAAAACTGTTTTTT
CDR3: CASSSVGQGVDEKLFF